The T cell receptor beta chain under discussion was sequenced for a study of identical twins (dated by TCRdb to about 2016). Study-wide context: The study deep-sequenced TCR alpha and beta repertoires from monozygotic twins, unrelated adults of various ages and cord blood to test whether fetal clonotypes persist. To rule out contamination, replicate twin experiments were performed at different times with different library preparation protocols.

Libraries were built with 5' RACE. The sequencer listed for this sample is Illumina HiSeq 2000. Template switching added a universal primer binding site, and the final cDNA carried a unique molecular identifier that allowed TCR cDNA molecules to be counted accurately. Specific primers in the conserved constant-segment region were used to synthesize first-strand cDNA for TCR alpha and beta chains. To control for contamination, every cDNA library carried two barcodes: a SMART-Mk sample barcode plus Illumina barcodes. TruSeq adapter sequences, together with Illumina sample barcodes, were added in two successive PCR steps. Sequencing of the TCR alpha and beta cDNA libraries was done on the Illumina HiSeq platform using custom primers. In the source study's methods: Unique molecular identifiers were extracted from raw reads with MiGEC, and CDR3 positions were determined with MiXCR. For each individual, recombination models were inferred using an EM algorithm with the repgenHMM and IGoR tools. Shared clonotypes were analyzed with the tcR package in R, and sharing was normalized by the product of cloneset sizes. Out-of-frame nonproductive sequences were analyzed to study raw recombination free of thymic and clonal selection effects. TCRdb took the public reads, trimmed them with fastp at Q25, ran MiXCR for clone calling and kept in-frame beta chains. Every distinct CDR3 protein forms one entry, paired with its most common genes and DNA. TCRdb's processing, not the authors' own work, is the source of the V and J calls. The sample table holds fewer than 250,000 distinct CDR3 sequences, of which 15% to 20% were seen once. 35% to 45% of the sample is taken by the ten largest.

In regard to this clonotype: Its binding antigen is unknown. There are no base qualities to consult, and no much larger clone falls within one base.

Trimmed from V: 4 bases; trimmed from J: 4 bases; junction bases lacking a gene match: 5. The CDR3 holds 15 amino acids from the cysteine to the phenylalanine. CDR3 DNA is the only sequence kept; it has 45 bases, read in frame from the first base. CDR1 SGHTA and CDR2 FQGNSA were looked up in the germline V gene. Broad study findings and their caveats: Invariant T cells such as MAIT and iNKT could partly confound zero-insertion analyses, although diverse VJ usage argued against such confounding for most clonotypes. Fewer insertions were carried by abundant cord blood beta clonotypes, a similar but weaker trend appeared in young adult naive repertoires, and no such trend appeared in memory repertoires. Because the same donors could not be followed over many years, conclusions were based on cross-sectional statistical analysis. In monozygotic twins, out-of-frame TCR alpha sharing was systematically underestimated by recombination models, although the models agreed with sharing between unrelated individuals. Out-of-frame TCR alpha sequences shared between twins showed an excess of low generation-probability sequences compared with coincidental sharing between unrelated individuals. A weaker excess of twin sharing was found in beta out-of-frame sequences because the signal-to-noise ratio was lowered by fewer shared sequences.

All donors were healthy Caucasians. Three pairs of female monozygotic twins, all aged 18 to 29 years, were included in the twin cohort. Positive isolation kits from Invitrogen were used to isolate CD4+ and CD8+ T cell populations. These data also formed part of another study, on T cells expressing NK-cell markers. The other study reports the following: Several donors provided sorted CD3+CD56+NKG2C+, CD3+CD56+NKG2C- and CD3+CD56-NKG2C+ T-cell subsets, whose TCR beta-chain repertoires were profiled. Of the eight sequenced donors, seven were found to be HCMV-seropositive and one was found to be HCMV-seronegative. To restrict sorting to alphabetaTCR-expressing T cells, an anti-gammadeltaTCR antibody was added in several experiments. In six donors, the dominant CD3+CD56+NKG2C+ clonotypes ranked among the top 10 CD8+ clonotypes, making up 1.0-7.0% of CD8+ T cells. Those dominant clonotypes were again the most abundant among CD3+CD56-NKG2C+ cells in a handful of donors, at roughly 28.3-60.1%. Whether the expanded NKG2C-expressing T cell clones were specific for HCMV antigens remained unclear. All eight donors whose samples were sequenced were randomly selected healthy volunteers, three of them men and five women. HCMV-specific IgG was detected in serum with a commercial ELISA kit to determine HCMV serostatus. Reads were demultiplexed and grouped by UMI with MIGEC, and clonotypes were assembled and quantified with MiTCR. To remove erroneous sequences, TCR cDNA sequences were retained only when supported by two or more reads. Downstream repertoire analysis used the tcR package, and clonotypes were matched across fractions by CDR3 nucleotide sequence plus V segment. VDJmatch was used to annotate antigen specificity against VDJdb, with one amino acid substitution in CDR3 permitted.

This TCR was recovered from a woman between 18 and 29 years old in good health. Recombination linked TRBV7-2 to TRBJ2-3; 10 middle bases align to TRBD2. The specimen was CD8+ T cells sorted from blood. The CDR3 has the sequence CASSSLAGGSDTQYF. The DNA reads TGTGCCAGCAGCTCATTAGCGGGAGGTTCAGATACGCAGTATTTT.